The rows below give T cell receptor beta chains drawn from one sample of a study of cytomegalovirus exposure and HLA in healthy donors. TCRdb keeps only in-frame clones here, not all; method: immunoSEQ multiplex PCR. This table has some 140,000 clones, about 86% appearing once. Material for sequencing was PBMCs. These receptors came from a man aged 18 to 35 in good health and CMV-seropositive. Both conserved end residues are part of each CDR3. Each record gives: J gene, clone size, D gene, V gene, CDR3 protein, CDR3 DNA. A D gene is named only where the DNA matches it firmly. Rows may omit the clone size; those that give it use once, few, many or a size class.

TRBJ2-1 | . | . | TRBV7-2 | CASSLRGEQFF | TGTGCCAGCAGCTTAAGGGGTGAGCAGTTCTTC
TRBJ2-3 | . | . | TRBV27 | CASSPRVSGTDTQYF | TGTGCCAGCAGTCCCCGGGTGAGTGGCACAGATACGCAGTATTTT
TRBJ2-2 | . | . | TRBV30 | CAWSFARTGELFF | TGTGCCTGGAGCTTCGCCAGAACCGGGGAGCTGTTTTTT
TRBJ2-3 | . | TRBD2 | TRBV27 | CASSQTSGPGGTQYF | TGTGCCAGCAGTCAGACTAGCGGCCCCGGGGGTACGCAGTATTTT
TRBJ2-3 | . | TRBD2 | TRBV5-4 | CASSLRLAGVTDTQYF | TGTGCCAGCAGCCTGCGACTAGCGGGGGTCACAGATACGCAGTATTTT
TRBJ2-3 | once | TRBD1 | TRBV18 | CASSPYLTGGKTDTQYF | TGTGCCAGCTCACCCTACCTTACAGGGGGCAAAACAGATACGCAGTATTTT
TRBJ2-3 | once | TRBD2 | TRBV4-1 | CASSQGGPLAGGTDTQYF | TGCGCCAGCAGCCAAGGAGGGCCCCTAGCGGGTGGCACAGATACGCAGTATTTT
TRBJ2-3 | . | TRBD2 | TRBV19 | CASTARGGTDTQYF | TGTGCCAGTACAGCACGGGGGGGAACAGATACGCAGTATTTT
TRBJ2-7 | . | . | TRBV4-1 | CASSQDFRRLLYEQYF | TGCGCCAGCAGCCAAGATTTCCGGCGACTACTCTACGAGCAGTACTTC
TRBJ1-2 | . | TRBD1 | TRBV7-2 | CASSTRQGVGYTF | TGTGCCAGCAGCACGAGACAGGGGGTTGGCTACACCTTC
TRBJ2-7 | once | . | TRBV6-5 | CASSWGGTFIEQYF | TGTGCCAGCAGCTGGGGCGGGACGTTCATCGAGCAGTACTTC
TRBJ1-2 | few | TRBD1 | TRBV4-1 | CASSTSTGGLYGYTF | TGCGCCAGCAGCACCTCGACAGGGGGCCTCTATGGCTACACCTTC
TRBJ2-7 | once | TRBD1 | TRBV27 | CASSLRQGSLYEQYF | TGTGCCAGCAGTCTGCGACAGGGTTCTCTCTACGAGCAGTACTTC
TRBJ2-3 | . | TRBD2 | TRBV5-1 | CASSGDRLAGDTQYF | TGCGCCAGCAGCGGCGACCGACTAGCGGGGGATACGCAGTATTTT
TRBJ1-1 | . | . | TRBV29-1 | CSGSEGHTEAFF | TGCAGCGGCTCGGAGGGGCACACTGAAGCTTTCTTT
TRBJ1-4 | . | TRBD1 | TRBV5-1 | CASSLGDRGLTNEKLFF | TGCGCCAGCAGCTTGGGGGACAGGGGTTTAACTAATGAAAAACTGTTTTTT
TRBJ2-3 | . | TRBD1 | TRBV30 | CAQTPDRGARDTQYF | TGTGCCCAGACCCCCGACAGGGGGGCAAGGGATACGCAGTATTTT
TRBJ2-7 | . | TRBD1 | TRBV7-8 | CASSSQGEARWQYF | TGTGCCAGCAGCTCACAGGGGGAAGCCAGGTGGCAGTACTTC
TRBJ1-1 | . | . | TRBV4-1 | CASSLTGTSGAEAFF | TGCGCCAGCAGCCTTACCGGGACAAGTGGCGCTGAAGCTTTCTTT
TRBJ1-3 | . | TRBD1 | TRBV5-1 | CASSLSLAGGFSGNTIYF | TGCGCCAGCAGCTTGAGCTTAGCAGGGGGCTTCTCTGGAAACACCATATATTTT
TRBJ2-3 | . | . | TRBV11-2 | CASSLARFSGTDTQYF | TGTGCCAGCAGCTTAGCCCGGTTCTCTGGCACAGATACGCAGTATTTT
TRBJ2-5 | . | . | TRBV19 | CASSIDLPGWQETQYF | TGTGCCAGTAGTATAGATCTCCCGGGATGGCAAGAGACCCAGTACTTC
TRBJ2-1 | . | . | TRBV9 | CASSVARLGHNEQFF | TGTGCCAGCAGCGTAGCTCGACTAGGTCACAATGAGCAGTTCTTC
TRBJ1-6 | few | . | TRBV25-1 | CASSEQGGNSPLHF | TGTGCCAGCAGTGAGCAGGGAGGAAATTCACCCCTCCACTTT
TRBJ2-7 | . | TRBD1 | TRBV7-9 | CASSSRDRAPYEQYF | TGTGCCAGCAGCTCCCGGGACAGGGCCCCCTACGAGCAGTACTTC
TRBJ1-2 | . | . | TRBV18 | CASSPDSLLINYGYTF | TGTGCCAGCTCACCGGACAGTCTACTCATTAACTATGGCTACACCTTC
TRBJ2-5 | . | TRBD1 | TRBV5-1 | CASSLAGGQETQYF | TGCGCCAGCAGCTTGGCAGGGGGACAAGAGACCCAGTACTTC
TRBJ2-1 | . | . | TRBV6-4 | CASSHRGGLNEQFF | TGTGCCAGCAGCCACAGGGGAGGTCTCAATGAGCAGTTCTTC
TRBJ2-2 | . | . | TRBV4-3 | CASSPGDRKTGELFF | TGCGCCAGCAGCCCGGGGGACAGAAAGACCGGGGAGCTGTTTTTT
TRBJ1-5 | . | TRBD1 | TRBV15 | CATSRQQGAQPQHF | TGTGCCACCAGCAGACAACAGGGGGCCCAGCCCCAGCATTTT
TRBJ1-2 | . | . | TRBV6-5 | CASSRGPIYTF | TGTGCCAGCAGCCGCGGCCCGATCTACACCTTC
TRBJ2-7 | . | TRBD2 | TRBV27 | CASSLLGVRAGGVDEQYF | TGTGCCAGCAGTTTATTGGGTGTCAGGGCGGGAGGTGTCGACGAGCAGTACTTC
TRBJ1-5 | . | TRBD1 | TRBV6-4 | CANKGQGSQPQHF | TGTGCCAACAAAGGACAGGGCAGTCAGCCCCAGCATTTT
TRBJ2-1 | . | TRBD2 | TRBV11-2 | CASSLVGTSGGDEQFF | TGTGCCAGCAGCTTAGTTGGGACTAGCGGAGGTGATGAGCAGTTCTTC
TRBJ1-5 | . | . | TRBV6-5 | CASSYSIGGQPQHF | TGTGCCAGCAGTTACTCGATCGGGGGACAGCCCCAGCATTTT
TRBJ2-1 | . | . | TRBV6-6 | CASSYIRGGDNEQFF | TGTGCCAGCAGTTACATCAGAGGCGGCGACAATGAGCAGTTCTTC
TRBJ1-5 | . | . | TRBV19 | CASSMPGSNQPQHF | TGTGCCAGTAGTATGCCAGGGAGCAATCAGCCCCAGCATTTT
TRBJ2-1 | . | TRBD2 | TRBV30 | CAWSEIAGVDEQFF | TGTGCCTGGAGTGAGATAGCGGGAGTCGATGAGCAGTTCTTC
TRBJ1-1 | . | . | TRBV7-3 | CASSLQVNTEAFF | TGTGCCAGCAGCTTACAGGTGAACACTGAAGCTTTCTTT
TRBJ2-7 | . | . | TRBV2 | CASSETLSYEQYF | TGTGCCAGCAGTGAGACACTTTCCTACGAGCAGTACTTC